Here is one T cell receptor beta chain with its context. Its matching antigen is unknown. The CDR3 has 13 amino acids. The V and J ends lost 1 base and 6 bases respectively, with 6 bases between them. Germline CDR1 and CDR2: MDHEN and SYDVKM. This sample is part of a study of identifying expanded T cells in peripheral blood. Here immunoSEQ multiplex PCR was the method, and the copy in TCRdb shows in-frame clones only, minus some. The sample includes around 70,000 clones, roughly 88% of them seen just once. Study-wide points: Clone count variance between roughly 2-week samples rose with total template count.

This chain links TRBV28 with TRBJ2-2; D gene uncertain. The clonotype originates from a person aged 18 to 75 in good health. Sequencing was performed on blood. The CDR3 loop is CASSLFFAGELFF. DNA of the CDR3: TGTGCCAGCAGTTTATTTTTCGCCGGGGAGCTGTTTTTT.